This T cell receptor beta chain was obtained from a study of cytomegalovirus exposure and HLA in healthy donors. Study outcomes and limitations: The study labeled 150 or so TCR beta chains cytomegalovirus-associated. Prior analysis indicated that the majority of TCR beta V segments exhibited productivity approximately 90% or approximately 30% of the time.

In the PCR, 60 Vbeta and 13 Jbeta primers were used. The method was immunoSEQ multiplex PCR; TCRdb's version includes in-frame clones alone and lacks a portion of them. This sample yields approximately 160,000 clones, of which over 60% are seen a single time; approximately 1.6% belongs to the top ten. The CDR3 loop spans 15 amino acids. Germline V gene sequence: CDR1 SEHNR, CDR2 FQNEAQ (reference sequence). V shed 0 bases and J shed 1 base, with 9 bases lying between them. About this clone: Its matching antigen is unknown.

Material for sequencing was PBMCs. The sequence was obtained from a woman younger than 45 in good health and CMV-seronegative. The V call is TRBV7-9, the J call TRBJ2-5; perhaps TRBD2 as D (5 bases). The CDR3 reads CASSLAGEPQETQYF. Here the CDR3 DNA reads TGTGCCAGCAGCTTAGCGGGAGAGCCCCAAGAGACCCAGTACTTC. The whole variable domain, filled in from reference TRBV7-9 and TRBJ2-5, reads DTGVSQNPRHKITKRGQNVTFRCDPISEHNRLYWYRQTLGQGPEFLTYFQNEAQLEKSRLLSDRFSAERPKGSFSTLEIQRTEQGDSAMYLCASSLAGEPQETQYFGPGTRLLVL.